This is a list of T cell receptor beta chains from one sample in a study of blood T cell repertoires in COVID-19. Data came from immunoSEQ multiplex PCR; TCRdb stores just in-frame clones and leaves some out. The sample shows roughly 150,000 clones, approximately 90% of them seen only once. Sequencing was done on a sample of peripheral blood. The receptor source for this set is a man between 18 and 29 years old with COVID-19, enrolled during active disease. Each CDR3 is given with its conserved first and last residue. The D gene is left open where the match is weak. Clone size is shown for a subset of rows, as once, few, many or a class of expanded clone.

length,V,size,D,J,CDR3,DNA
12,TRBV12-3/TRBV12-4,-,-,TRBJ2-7,CASSWDNYEQYF,TGTGCCAGCAGTTGGGACAACTACGAGCAGTACTTC
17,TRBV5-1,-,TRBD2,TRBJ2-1,CASSLEAGTSGHNEQFF,TGCGCCAGCAGCTTGGAAGCCGGGACTAGCGGACACAATGAGCAGTTCTTC
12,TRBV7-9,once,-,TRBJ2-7,CASSLGAYEQYF,TGTGCCAGCAGCTTAGGAGCCTACGAGCAGTACTTC
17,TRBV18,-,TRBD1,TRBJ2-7,CASSPPVGQGGSYEQYF,TGTGCCAGCTCACCACCGGTAGGACAGGGGGGATCCTACGAGCAGTACTTC
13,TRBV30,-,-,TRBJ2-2,CAWSASLTRSAFF,TGTGCCTGGAGTGCCTCATTGACAAGGTCAGCCTTTTTT
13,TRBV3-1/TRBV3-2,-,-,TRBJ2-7,CASSQLTDYEQYF,TGTGCCAGCAGCCAACTGACAGACTACGAGCAGTACTTC
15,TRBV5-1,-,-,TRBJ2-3,CASSLDLSSTDTQYF,TGCGCCAGCAGCTTGGACTTATCTAGCACAGATACGCAGTATTTT
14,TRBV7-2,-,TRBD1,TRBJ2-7,CASSFGTGGYEQYF,TGTGCCAGCAGCTTTGGGACAGGGGGCTACGAGCAGTACTTC
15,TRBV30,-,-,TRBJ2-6,CAWSVKGAGANVLTF,TGTGCCTGGAGTGTAAAAGGGGCTGGGGCCAACGTCCTGACTTTC
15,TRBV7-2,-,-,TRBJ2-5,CASTPLGRGMETQYF,TGTGCCAGCACCCCCCTGGGGAGGGGGATGGAGACCCAGTACTTC
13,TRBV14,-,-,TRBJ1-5,CASSQDLDQPQHF,TGTGCCAGCAGCCAAGACCTCGATCAGCCCCAGCATTTT
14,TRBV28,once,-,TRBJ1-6,CASFDSSYNSPLHF,TGTGCCAGCTTTGACAGCTCCTATAATTCACCCCTCCACTTT
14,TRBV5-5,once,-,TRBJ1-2,CASTQFQGEYGYTF,TGTGCCAGCACCCAGTTCCAGGGCGAGTATGGCTACACCTTC
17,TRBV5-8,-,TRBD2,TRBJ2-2,CASSLPSGSARTGELFF,TGTGCCAGCAGCTTGCCTAGCGGGAGTGCTCGGACCGGGGAGCTGTTTTTT
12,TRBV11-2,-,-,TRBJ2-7,CASSSVVTEQYF,TGTGCCAGCAGCTCGGTGGTTACCGAGCAGTACTTC
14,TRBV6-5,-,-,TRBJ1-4,CASSLDSRREKLLF,TGTGCCAGCAGCTTAGACAGTCGTCGTGAAAAACTGCTTTTT
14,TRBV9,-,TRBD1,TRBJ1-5,CASSHTGDNQPQHF,TGTGCCAGCAGCCATACAGGGGACAATCAGCCCCAGCATTTT
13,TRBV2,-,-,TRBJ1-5,CASSGYSNQPQHF,TGTGCCAGCAGTGGTTATAGCAATCAGCCCCAGCATTTT
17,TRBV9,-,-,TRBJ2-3,CASSSPRGREGTDTQYF,TGTGCCAGCAGCTCCCCCAGGGGCAGGGAAGGCACAGATACGCAGTATTTT
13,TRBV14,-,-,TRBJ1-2,CASSQVREGGYTF,TGTGCCAGCAGCCAGGTCAGGGAGGGCGGCTACACCTTC
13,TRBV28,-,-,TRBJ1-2,CASRSGGIYGYTF,TGTGCCAGCCGAAGCGGGGGCATCTATGGCTACACCTTC
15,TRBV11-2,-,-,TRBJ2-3,CASSLDLRLTDTQYF,TGTGCCAGCAGCTTAGATCTGCGACTCACAGATACGCAGTATTTT
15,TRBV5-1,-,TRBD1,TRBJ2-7,CASSLAGGQSYEQYF,TGCGCCAGCAGCTTGGCAGGGGGCCAATCCTACGAGCAGTACTTC
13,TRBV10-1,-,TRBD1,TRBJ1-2,CASSGDRPYGYTF,TGCGCCAGCAGTGGGGACAGACCCTATGGCTACACCTTC
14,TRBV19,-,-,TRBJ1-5,CASTPGFGNQPQHF,TGTGCCAGTACCCCGGGGTTTGGGAATCAGCCCCAGCATTTT
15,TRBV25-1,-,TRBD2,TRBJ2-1,CASRSLAGEANEQFF,TGTGCCAGCAGGTCCCTGGCGGGAGAGGCAAATGAGCAGTTCTTC
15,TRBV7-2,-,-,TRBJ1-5,CASSLEWRSNQPQHF,TGTGCCAGCAGCTTAGAGTGGCGGAGCAATCAGCCCCAGCATTTT
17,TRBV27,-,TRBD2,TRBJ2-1,CASSLLLAGGLYNEQFF,TGTGCCAGCAGTTTGTTGTTAGCGGGAGGGCTCTACAATGAGCAGTTCTTC
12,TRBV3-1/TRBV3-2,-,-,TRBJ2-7,CASSSRGYEQYF,TGTGCCAGCAGCTCCCGGGGCTACGAGCAGTACTTC
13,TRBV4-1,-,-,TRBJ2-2,CASTLPGTGELFF,TGCGCCAGCACCTTACCGGGCACCGGGGAGCTGTTTTTT
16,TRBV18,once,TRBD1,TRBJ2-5,CASSPRLGQGLETQYF,TGTGCCAGCTCACCACGACTGGGACAGGGCTTAGAGACCCAGTACTTC
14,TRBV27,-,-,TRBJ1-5,CASSLGGGNQPQHF,TGTGCCAGCAGTTTGGGGGGAGGCAATCAGCCCCAGCATTTT
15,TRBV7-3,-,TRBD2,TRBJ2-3,CASSKELAATDTQYF,TGTGCCAGCAGTAAAGAACTAGCGGCCACAGATACGCAGTATTTT
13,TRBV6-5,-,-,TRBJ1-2,CASGRDYADGYTF,TGTGCCAGCGGCAGGGACTATGCGGATGGCTACACCTTC
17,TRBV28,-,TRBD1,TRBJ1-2,CASSAVQGSSLPYGYTF,TGTGCCAGCTCAGCCGTACAGGGGAGTTCACTTCCCTATGGCTACACCTTC
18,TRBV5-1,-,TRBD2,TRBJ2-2,CASSLRRTIAGMAGELFF,TGCGCCAGCAGCCTGCGGCGAACCATAGCGGGAATGGCCGGGGAGCTGTTTTTT
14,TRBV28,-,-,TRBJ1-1,CASLPGSLSTEAFF,TGTGCCAGCCTCCCCGGGAGCTTGAGCACTGAAGCTTTCTTT
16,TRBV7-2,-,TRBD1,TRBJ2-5,CASSPWTGGYQETQYF,TGTGCCAGCAGCCCATGGACAGGGGGCTACCAAGAGACCCAGTACTTC
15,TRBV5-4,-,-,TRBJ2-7,CASSLDSGPSYEQYF,TGTGCCAGCAGCTTAGATAGCGGACCCTCCTACGAGCAGTACTTC
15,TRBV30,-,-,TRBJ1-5,CAWSVHRYSNQPQHF,TGTGCCTGGAGTGTACACAGGTATAGCAATCAGCCCCAGCATTTT
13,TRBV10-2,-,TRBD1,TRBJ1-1,CASSGRGLSRAFF,TGCGCCAGCAGCGGCAGGGGGCTTTCCCGAGCTTTCTTT
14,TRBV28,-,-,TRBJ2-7,CASSLGQGVYEQYF,TGTGCCAGCAGTTTGGGGCAGGGTGTCTACGAGCAGTACTTC
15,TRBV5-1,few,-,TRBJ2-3,CASSLVDYSTDTQYF,TGCGCCAGCAGCTTGGTCGACTACAGCACAGATACGCAGTATTTT
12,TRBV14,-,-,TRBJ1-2,CASSQGGGGYTF,TGTGCCAGCAGCCAAGGGGGGGGTGGCTACACCTTC
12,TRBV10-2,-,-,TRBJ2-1,CASSLDNNEQFF,TGCGCCAGCAGCTTAGACAATAATGAGCAGTTCTTC
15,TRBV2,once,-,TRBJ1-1,CASSEMGALSTEAFF,TGTGCCAGCAGTGAGATGGGGGCGCTGAGCACTGAAGCTTTCTTT
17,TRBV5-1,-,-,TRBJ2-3,CASSLRTNQILADTQYF,TGCGCCAGCAGCTTGAGGACAAACCAGATACTCGCAGATACGCAGTATTTT
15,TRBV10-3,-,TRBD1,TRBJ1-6,CAIRGTVSYNSPLHF,TGTGCCATCAGGGGGACAGTGTCCTATAATTCACCCCTCCACTTT